This T cell receptor beta chain came from a study of blood T cell repertoires in COVID-19. Original methodology: Using reference gene primer amplification, nucleated cell counts were estimated. Some clones are missing from TCRdb's copy, which holds only in-frame ones; the method was immunoSEQ multiplex PCR. D and trimming were read from the DNA, whereas the V and J calls and clone size are those reported in that table. The sample carries about 210,000 clones, more than 80% recorded once. Trimming removed 6 bases from V and 9 bases from J, with 12 bases in between. The germline gives CDR1 SNHLY, CDR2 FYNNEI. CDR3 size: 13 residues.

This chain uses TRBV2 with TRBJ1-6; D call uncertain. Sequencing input: PBMCs or T cells enriched from blood (not recorded which). The source is a man aged 40-50 years who had recovered from COVID-19. CDR3 nucleotides: TGTGCCAGCAGGGCCGCCTTGTCTTCACCCCTCCACTTT. Its translation: CASRAALSSPLHF.